This T cell receptor (beta chain) was profiled in a study of cytotoxic CD8 clonotypes in ibrutinib-treated CLL. At the level of the study: Of a cohort that held about a dozen relapsed/refractory and over 14 treatment-naive patients, 17 to 18 were IGHV unmutated. General study findings and limits: Before falling back toward baseline at progression, clonality had risen at the time of ibrutinib response. Exceeding age-matched healthy donors, baseline clonality also tracked the counts of circulating CD8+ T cells.

Sequenced by immunoSEQ multiplex PCR; TCRdb stores in-frame clones only, minus some. The sample holds more than 200,000 clones, 70% seen once. The V and J ends lost 1 base and 3 bases, in that order; junction bases with no gene match: 6. There are 16 residues in the CDR3. CDR1 and CDR2 from the germline V gene are LNHNV and YYDKDF (reference sequence). Regarding this clone: Its cognate antigen is unknown.

This clonotype was sampled from a human donor with chronic lymphocytic leukemia. The chain couples TRBV15 to TRBJ2-3; 8 bases agree with TRBD2. The material sequenced was PBMCs, taken after 24 months of ibrutinib treatment. CDR3 amino acids: CATSRVGASGTDTQYF. As DNA, the CDR3 is TGTGCCACCAGCAGAGTTGGGGCTAGCGGGACAGATACGCAGTATTTT.